The 6 T cell receptor beta chains below were found in one sample sequenced in a study of long-term antiretroviral therapy in people with HIV. A v3.0 immunoSEQ assay was performed at survey level. Method: immunoSEQ multiplex PCR; TCRdb's copy keeps in-frame clones and lacks some. Of about 33,000 clones in the sample, roughly three quarters were seen once. Specimen: unsorted PBMCs, collected 3.1 years after starting antiretroviral therapy. These receptors were obtained from a woman in her forties or fifties with HIV.

The J gene is TRBJ2-7, the V gene TRBV4-2; the D is unclear. Germline-derived CDR1 and CDR2 are LGHNA and YNFKEQ. CDR3 length equals 17 residues. The V and J ends lost 3 bases and 3 bases respectively, with 21 bases between them. In DNA, the CDR3 is TGTGCCAGCAGCCACGCTTATACGGGCCCATCTTGCTACGAGCAGTACGTC. It specifies CASSHAYTGPSCYEQYV.

For the CDR3, the DNA is TGTGCCAGCAGCTTCCCTGATGGGGGAGGATCCTATGGCTACACCTTC. It translates to CASSFPDGGGSYGYTF. The rearrangement uses TRBV5-6 and TRBJ1-2, with D possibly TRBD1 on 5 matching bases. Germline CDR1 SGHDT, CDR2 YYEEEE. V lost 2 bases and J 4 bases, leaving 18 bases between the germline ends. The CDR3 sequence is 16 residues long.

This sequence joins TRBV30 and TRBJ2-3; D is possibly TRBD2 (5 bases). Trimming stripped 0 bases from V and 12 bases from J, with 10 bases between. Germline values: CDR1 GTSNPN, CDR2 SVGIG (reference sequence). CDR3 length: 11 amino acids. The CDR3: CAWSVEEYQYF. The CDR3 coding sequence is TGTGCCTGGAGTGTGGAGGAATATCAGTATTTT. The full variable domain, its missing parts supplied by reference TRBV30 and TRBJ2-3, is SQTIHQWPATLVQPVGSPLSLECTVEGTSNPNLYWYRQAAGRGLQLLFYSVGIGQISSEVPQNLSASRPQDRQFILSSKKLLLSDSGFYLCAWSVEEYQYFGPGTRLTVL.

This clone has just a few counts. This rearrangement joins TRBV7-8 to TRBJ2-7; 7 nucleotides match TRBD1. This CDR3 region has 14 residues. Germline V gene lookup returns CDR1 SGHVS and CDR2 FQNEAQ. Trimming cost V 2 bases and J 5 bases; bases outside gene matches: 6. The CDR3 loop is CASSLQQGRDEQYF. CDR3 in DNA: TGTGCCAGCAGCTTACAACAGGGGAGAGACGAGCAGTACTTC.

This chain joins TRBV5-1 and TRBJ1-3, with unresolved D. This CDR3 is built from 13 residues. V shed 0 bases and J shed 4 bases, with 5 bases lying between them. Germline-derived CDR1 and CDR2 are SGHRS and YFSETQ. As DNA, the CDR3 is TGCGCCAGCAGCTTGGAACAGGGAAACACCATATATTTT. Protein: CASSLEQGNTIYF. The full variable domain, rest sourced from reference TRBV5-1 and TRBJ1-3, is KAGVTQTPRYLIKTRGQQVTLSCSPISGHRSVSWYQQTPGQGLQFLFEYFSETQRNKGNFPGRFSGRQFSNSRSEMNVSTLELGDSALYLCASSLEQGNTIYFGEGSWLTVV.

The V call is TRBV5-6, the J call TRBJ1-1, with 9 nucleotides matching TRBD1. Trimming took 4 bases from V and 3 from J; bases not matched to a gene: 4. This CDR3 is 14 amino acids long. Germline CDR1 SGHDT, CDR2 YYEEEE. Here the CDR3 reads CASSQQGAYTEAFF. The CDR3 bases are TGTGCCAGCAGCCAACAGGGGGCGTACACTGAAGCTTTCTTT.